This T cell receptor (beta chain) was captured by sequencing in a study of T cells in Graves' hyperthyroidism and ophthalmopathy. Study-level background: It was at initial diagnosis, before any treatment, that peripheral blood was collected.

RNA transcripts yielded amplified TCR beta CDR3 regions. Initially, a first-round RT-PCR of the TCR CDR3 employed the HTBI primer set. TCRdb independently ran MiXCR on the multiplex PCR reads; one entry per CDR3 protein. The sample consists of under 350,000 distinct CDR3 sequences, approximately 17% of them appearing once. CDR1 is KGHSH and CDR2 is LQKENI in the germline V gene. The V and J ends lost 3 bases and 1 base, in that order; junction bases with no gene match: 3. The CDR3 spans 14 residues. Only a few counts were recorded for this clonotype. Its specificity is unknown. Each 10 ml fresh peripheral blood draw supplied the PBMCs. Notes on the study in general: It was a median around seven months before onset that the model predicted ophthalmopathy. Blood shared most expanded thyroid clonotypes above 0.001.

The clonotype originates from a woman aged 60-75 years with Graves' ophthalmopathy. The sample comprised blood. The chain recombines TRBV18 with TRBJ2-7; 7 bases line up with TRBD1. The CDR3 region is CASSPKQGSYEQYF. The CDR3, as DNA: TGTGCCAGCTCACCGAAACAGGGGTCCTACGAGCAGTACTTC. The full variable domain, in which reference TRBV18 and TRBJ2-7 provide the parts outside the CDR3, is NAGVMQNPRHLVRRRGQEARLRCSPMKGHSHVYWYRQLPEEGLKFMVYLQKENIIDESGMPKERFSAEFPKEGPSILRIQQVVRGDSAAYFCASSPKQGSYEQYFGPGTRLTVT.